This T cell receptor (beta chain) came from a study of T cell repertoires in cytomegalovirus infection (dated by TCRdb to between 2017 and 2020). For the wider study: Donor HLA type was relevant to the analysis, as public TCR beta signatures indicated carriage of CMV infection together with the matching HLA type.

Instrument used: Illumina HiSeq 1500. The public sequencing data were trimmed at Q25 with fastp and processed into clonotypes with MiXCR by TCRdb, which kept only in-frame beta chains. For every CDR3 protein sequence, its rows merge into one entry that carries the most common genes and DNA. For this sample the table gives approximately 240,000 distinct CDR3 sequences, of which about 12% were detected only once. The ten largest clonotypes hold 1.5% to 2% of the sample. Worth noting for this clonotype: Its cognate antigen has yet to be identified. Per-base qualities were not stored, and no clone one base away is much larger.

There are 14 amino acids in the CDR3, from cysteine to phenylalanine inclusive. Only the CDR3 DNA is retained, 42 bases long and in frame from the first base. Trimming accounts for 1 base at V and 4 bases at J, while the number of junction bases matched to no gene is 3. For CDR1 and CDR2, the germline V gene lists SGHDT and YYEEEE. The full study reports these points: In both this cohort and an independent cohort of several hundred donors, the cumulative frequency of public TCR beta family members distinguished carriers of CMV infection plus the relevant HLA type. In the ex vivo response, HLA-C-restricted CMV-specific TCR beta clonotypes were dominant, and in two of eight donors the single most frequent clonotype came from this HLA-C-restricted group.

The TCR originated in a human donor in good health (CMV status not recorded). Some clones in this sample may be carry-over from other donors' samples. The sequence is built from TRBV5-6 and TRBJ1-2; 8 bases in between match TRBD1. The sequencing input was PBMCs. The CDR3 is CASSLKDRVYGYTF. The DNA sequence is given as TGTGCCAGCAGCTTGAAGGACAGGGTCTATGGCTACACCTTC. The CDR3, completed at both ends by the reference TRBV5-6 and TRBJ1-2 genes, gives the full variable domain DAGVTQSPTHLIKTRGQQVTLRCSPKSGHDTVSWYQQALGQGPQFIFQYYEEEERQRGNFPDRFSGHQFPNYSSELNVNALLLGDSALYLCASSLKDRVYGYTFGSGTRLTVV.